This section outlines one T cell receptor beta chain sequence together with its context. These data belong to a study of blood T cell repertoires in COVID-19. Study-wide context: The samples span acute and convalescent COVID-19 from the United States, Italy and Spain. PBMCs, B-cell-depleted T cells, or T cells were the source of the cDNA or gDNA that made up the material.

Method: immunoSEQ multiplex PCR; TCRdb's copy keeps in-frame clones and lacks some. The sample has 65,000 to 85,000 clones; less than 90% are singletons. Seattle patients were enrolled during active infection and followed longitudinally. Trimming removed 1 base at V and 4 bases at J, with 11 bases between. This CDR3 has 15 residues. Germline CDR1 SGHTA, CDR2 FQGNSA. The sequencing sample was made of peripheral blood. The receptor comes from a man older than 75 with COVID-19, enrolled during active disease. This chain connects TRBV7-2 to TRBJ2-1, with a tentative D call TRBD2 (6 bases). Here the CDR3 reads CASSLGGDRYNEQFF. CDR3 bases: TGTGCCAGCAGCTTAGGGGGGGATAGGTACAATGAGCAGTTCTTC.